The 9 T cell receptor beta chains in this list originate from one sample, sequenced in a study of response to subunit inactivated influenza vaccine. TCRdb redid the calling of the RT-PCR reads with MiXCR, one entry per CDR3 protein. The sample consists of 600,000 to 850,000 distinct CDR3 sequences, 13% to 15% of them appearing once. Sequencing was performed on PBMCs from blood, taken roughly 15 days before vaccination. These receptors all come from a man in his forties or fifties who received an inactivated influenza vaccine.

This chain links TRBV24-1 with TRBJ2-1, with D perhaps TRBD1 (5 bases). This CDR3 comprises 16 residues. Germline values: CDR1 KGHDR, CDR2 SFDVKD. Trimming removed 3 bases from V and 1 base from J, with 12 bases in between. The CDR3 reads CATSDLDTASYNEQFF. Here the CDR3 DNA reads TGTGCCACCAGTGATCTGGACACTGCGTCCTACAATGAGCAGTTCTTC.

This clonotype has more than one count but fewer than ten. This sequence joins TRBV3-1 and TRBJ2-2; 9 nucleotides agree with TRBD1. The CDR3 loop spans 16 amino acids. J gave up 5 bases and V 2 bases, and 6 bases lay outside the gene matches. CDR1 and CDR2 from the germline V gene are LGHDT and YNNKEL (reference sequence). CDR3: CASSQTGTGFTGELFF. In nucleotides, the CDR3 is TGTGCCAGCAGCCAAACCGGGACAGGGTTTACCGGGGAGCTGTTTTTT.

The table lists this clonotype with many counts. The J gene is TRBJ1-5, the V gene TRBV12-3 or TRBV12-4; 7 bases line up with TRBD1. J lost 9 bases, V lost 5 bases, and 13 bases had no gene match. The CDR3 has 15 amino acids. This CDR3 reads CASSPGGTVLSPQHF. The DNA for the CDR3 is TGTGCCAGCAGTCCCGGGGGGACAGTCTTATCGCCCCAGCATTTT.

The table lists this clonotype with many counts. The rearrangement uses TRBV28 and TRBJ2-2; possible D gene TRBD2, 5 bases. Germline CDR1 and CDR2: MDHEN and SYDVKM. The CDR3 totals 14 residues. V was shortened by 8 bases and J by 7 bases, with 17 bases between the two germline ends. The CDR3 coding sequence is TGTGCCAGCCTCCGGAGAGAGGGATTCGGGGAGCTGTTTTTT. Its protein is CASLRREGFGELFF.

The rearrangement joins TRBV4-1 to TRBJ2-5; TRBD2 agrees at 7 bases. CDR3 size: 14 residues. Per germline, CDR1 MGHRA and CDR2 YSYEKL. The junction had 5 bases not matched to a gene; V was cut back by 4 bases and J by 3 bases. CDR3 amino acids: CASSRGLIKETQYF. The CDR3, as DNA: TGCGCCAGCAGCCGGGGACTAATAAAAGAGACCCAGTACTTC.

The rearrangement uses TRBV2 and TRBJ1-1; D is unclear. The V gene's germline CDR1 is SNHLY and CDR2 FYNNEI. The CDR3 loop spans 13 amino acids. V lost 7 bases to trimming and J lost 4 bases, with 13 bases between them. This CDR3 is CASKDLLRTEAFF. The DNA of the CDR3 is TGTGCCAGCAAAGACCTCTTACGCACTGAAGCTTTCTTT.

This clonotype was counted ten times or more. The rearrangement joins TRBV4-3 to TRBJ1-2, with D perhaps TRBD1 (5 bases). V shed 10 bases and J shed 4 bases, with 22 bases lying between them. Germline CDR1 is LGHNA and CDR2 is YSLEER. The CDR3 runs 15 residues. The CDR3 reads CATSPGTVGVYGYTF. DNA for the CDR3: TGCGCCACTTCGCCGGGGACCGTCGGGGTCTATGGCTACACCTTC.

This clonotype was seen many times. J is TRBJ1-1 and V is TRBV28, with 7 bases that match TRBD1. This CDR3 is built from 14 residues. From germline, CDR1 is MDHEN and CDR2 SYDVKM. The V and J ends lost 5 bases and 4 bases, in that order; junction bases with no gene match: 7. The CDR3 loop is CASSLTGRSTEAFF. The CDR3 nucleotides are TGTGCCAGCAGTCTGACAGGGAGGAGCACTGAAGCTTTCTTT.

V gene TRBV29-1 combines with J gene TRBJ2-1; TRBD2 is a possible D gene (6 bases). V gave up 6 bases and J gave up 0 bases, with 12 bases separating them. This CDR3 contains 14 residues. Germline values: CDR1 SQVTM, CDR2 ANQGSEA. The CDR3 region has the DNA TGCAGCGTGGCACTGGAGGGCTCCTACAATGAGCAGTTCTTC. Protein sequence: CSVALEGSYNEQFF.